This T cell receptor beta chain emerged from a study of T cell repertoires in cytomegalovirus infection. This clonotype was seen at least ten times. One entry per CDR3 protein results from TCRdb running MiXCR on the reads. The repertoire holds fewer than 700,000 distinct CDR3 sequences, approximately 24% seen once, with less than 9.5% in the top ten. This TCR was recovered from a human donor in good health (CMV status not recorded). Some clones in this sample may be carry-over from other donors' samples. The sample comprised CD8+ T cells from PBMCs.

The CDR3 bases are TGTGCCAGCAGTTTATCCTCCGGAAGGTGGCCTAGCACAGATACGCAGTATTTT. Protein: CASSLSSGRWPSTDTQYF. The chain has TRBV28 and TRBJ2-3, with no clear D. This CDR3 is 18 amino acids long. Per the germline V gene, CDR1 is MDHEN and CDR2 is SYDVKM. V was cut by 1 base and J by 0 bases, with 17 bases left in between.